The 28 T cell receptor beta chains below all came from one sample that was sequenced in a study of cytomegalovirus exposure and HLA in healthy donors. Primers included in the PCR were 60 Vbeta and 13 Jbeta primers. Sequencing was performed with immunoSEQ multiplex PCR; in TCRdb, only in-frame clones are kept and a portion is missing. The sample holds roughly 120,000 clones, roughly 78% seen once. Sample: PBMCs. The receptors stem from a woman under 40 in good health and CMV-seronegative.

This clone has a handful of counts. Distinct nucleotide sequences in the sample also encode this CDR3. V gene TRBV7-2 combines with J gene TRBJ1-1; D is perhaps TRBD1 (6 bases). Trimming took off 3 bases at V and 1 base at J, with 9 bases between the two ends. Germline lookup yields CDR1 SGHTA and CDR2 FQGNSA. The CDR3 has 14 residues. The CDR3 is CASSFGRGNTEAFF. The DNA for the CDR3 is TGTGCCAGCAGCTTCGGCAGGGGGAACACTGAAGCTTTCTTT.

The CDR3 loop is CASSYSNQGVTEQFF. In DNA, the CDR3 is TGTGCCAGCAGTTACTCGAACCAGGGTGTGACTGAGCAGTTCTTC. The V call is TRBV6-5, the J call TRBJ2-1, with D possibly TRBD1 on 5 matching bases. V dropped 0 bases and J dropped 9 bases, with 15 bases sitting between them. CDR1 is MNHEY, CDR2 SVGAGI, per germline. This CDR3 has 15 residues.

This clone was observed a handful of times. Written as DNA, the CDR3 is TGTGCCTGGAGCCCAACCCGGGACAGGGGGCAACAAAAACTGTTTTTT. Translation: CAWSPTRDRGQQKLFF. The chain carries TRBV30 and TRBJ1-4, with 12 positions matching TRBD1. J was trimmed by 9 bases and V by 3 bases; bases with no gene match: 11. The CDR3 is made up of 16 amino acids. CDR1 GTSNPN and CDR2 SVGIG come from the germline V gene (reference sequence). Variable domain in full (rest from reference TRBV30 and TRBJ1-4): SQTIHQWPATLVQPVGSPLSLECTVEGTSNPNLYWYRQAAGRGLQLLFYSVGIGQISSEVPQNLSASRPQDRQFILSSKKLLLSDSGFYLCAWSPTRDRGQQKLFFGSGTQLSVL.

The chain couples TRBV7-9 to TRBJ2-3; TRBD2 aligns across 10 bases. J gave up 1 base and V 5 bases, and 9 bases lay outside the gene matches. This CDR3 is 17 amino acids long. The germline V gene encodes CDR1 SEHNR and CDR2 FQNEAQ (reference sequence). The CDR3: CASSNLLAGVRTDTQYF. CDR3 nucleotide sequence: TGTGCCAGCAGCAACCTCCTAGCGGGGGTCCGCACAGATACGCAGTATTTT. Drawing the rest from reference TRBV7-9 and TRBJ2-3, the complete variable domain is DTGVSQNPRHKITKRGQNVTFRCDPISEHNRLYWYRQTLGQGPEFLTYFQNEAQLEKSRLLSDRFSAERPKGSFSTLEIQRTEQGDSAMYLCASSNLLAGVRTDTQYFGPGTRLTVL.

This clone was observed a handful of times. This chain joins TRBV28 and TRBJ2-5; 9 nucleotides line up with TRBD1. The CDR3 spans 14 residues. The ends lost 7 bases at V and 12 bases at J; junction bases unmatched: 15. Germline CDR1 reads MDHEN; CDR2 reads SYDVKM. This CDR3 reads CASIKDRGIGSEYF. CDR3 nucleotides: TGTGCCAGCATTAAAGACAGGGGGATCGGATCCGAGTACTTC.

V gene TRBV11-2 combines with J gene TRBJ1-6, with 11 bases matching TRBD1. Germline V lookup: CDR1 SGHAT, CDR2 FQNNGV. The junction had 3 bases not matched to a gene; V was cut back by 5 bases and J by 9 bases. This CDR3 is 14 amino acids long. CDR3 protein: CASSPGQGVSPLHF. DNA of the CDR3: TGTGCCAGCAGCCCGGGACAGGGGGTTTCACCCCTCCACTTT. Looking up the rest from reference TRBV11-2 and TRBJ1-6 gives the full variable domain: EAGVAQSPRYKIIEKRQSVAFWCNPISGHATLYWYQQILGQGPKLLIQFQNNGVVDDSQLPKDRFSAERLKGVDSTLKIQPAKLEDSAVYLCASSPGQGVSPLHFGNGTRLTVT.

This chain joins TRBV6-1 and TRBJ1-2, with 10 bases fitting TRBD1. Germline V gives CDR1 MNHNS, CDR2 SASEGT. Trimming removed 3 bases from V and 2 bases from J; junction bases left unmatched: 3. This CDR3 has 15 amino acids. In DNA, the CDR3 is TGTGCCAGCAGTGAGGGACAGGGGATAAACTATGGCTACACCTTC. Translation: CASSEGQGINYGYTF.

The chain has TRBV28 and TRBJ2-1, with TRBD2 identical over 8 bases. J lost 7 bases, V lost 3 bases, and 14 bases had no gene match. Germline lookup yields CDR1 MDHEN and CDR2 SYDVKM. This CDR3 comprises 17 residues. CDR3 coding DNA: TGTGCCAGCAGTTTCCCGGGGAGGCTAGCGGGTGTGAATGAGCAGTTCTTC. Translation gives CASSFPGRLAGVNEQFF.

This clone was detected only a few times. The J gene is TRBJ1-1, the V gene TRBV5-8, with D possibly matching TRBD1 (6 bases). This CDR3 has 13 residues. CDR1 SGHTS and CDR2 YDEGEE come from the germline V gene. V was cut by 0 bases and J by 3 bases, with 6 bases left in between. CDR3 nucleotide sequence: TGTGCCAGCAGCTTGGACAGGGACACTGAAGCTTTCTTT. Translation: CASSLDRDTEAFF.

This clone turned up a few times. In DNA, the CDR3 is TGTGCCAGCGGAGCCATTGATGGCTACACCTTC. Its translation is CASGAIDGYTF. The rearrangement links TRBV28 to TRBJ1-2; unclear D gene. From germline, CDR1 is MDHEN and CDR2 SYDVKM. The ends were cut back, 8 bases at V and 6 bases at J, with 10 bases in the middle. The CDR3 is 11 residues long.

The chain links TRBV5-6 to TRBJ1-6; D unclear. Trimming cost V 5 bases and J 9 bases, with 15 bases left between them. The CDR3 runs to 14 residues. CDR1 and CDR2 from the germline V gene are SGHDT and YYEEEE. The CDR3 nucleotides are TGTGCCAGCAGTTTTATTCGACGGGTTTCACCCCTCCACTTT. It yields the protein CASSFIRRVSPLHF.

As regards this clone: One end of the junction varies from germline; a read error may be responsible. The chain has TRBV25-1 and TRBJ2-5; 10 positions agree with TRBD2. Germline values: CDR1 MGHDK, CDR2 SYGVNS. This CDR3 spans 14 amino acids. CDR3 protein: CASSELASGRGSDF. The CDR3 DNA sequence: TGTGCCAGCAGTGAATTGGCTAGCGGGAGAGGGAGCGACTTC.

There are a few counts of this clone. The chain joins TRBV25-1 to TRBJ1-2; D may be TRBD1 (6 bases). CDR3 length: 13 amino acids. The ends were cut back, 11 bases at V and 1 base at J, with 14 bases in the middle. Looked up from germline, CDR1 is MGHDK and CDR2 is SYGVNS. CDR3 DNA sequence: TGTGCCTCGACGGGACACCATAACTATGGCTACACCTTC. Amino acid sequence: CASTGHHNYGYTF.

This chain uses TRBV28 with TRBJ1-4, with TRBD1 matching 10 bases. V lost 0 bases and J lost 7; bases outside the gene matches: 23. The CDR3 has 22 amino acids. CDR1 and CDR2 (germline): MDHEN, SYDVKM. The CDR3, as DNA: TGTGCCAGCAGTTTATGGCGAGGGACAGGGGAAAACCCAATGGAAGAAGCTGAAAAACTGTTTTTT. Translation gives CASSLWRGTGENPMEEAEKLFF.

The V gene is TRBV6-5, the J gene TRBJ2-7; 9 nucleotides agree with TRBD2. The CDR3 has 15 residues. V lost 6 bases, J lost 3 bases, and 9 bases stayed unmatched. Germline-derived CDR1 and CDR2 are MNHEY and SVGAGI. The CDR3 DNA reads TGTGCCAGCAGATATAGGCGGGGGGGAAACTACGAGCAGTACTTC. Translating it yields CASRYRRGGNYEQYF.

The rearrangement links TRBV28 to TRBJ2-3; 13 bases line up with TRBD2. Germline V lookup: CDR1 MDHEN, CDR2 SYDVKM. Unmatched junction bases numbered 12, after V lost 6 bases and J lost 0 bases. This CDR3 spans 19 amino acids. CDR3 in DNA: TGTGCCAGCAGCCCAAGGACTAGCGGGAGCAGGGTTAGCACAGATACGCAGTATTTT. This sequence encodes CASSPRTSGSRVSTDTQYF.

The chain links TRBV30 to TRBJ1-2, with D perhaps matching TRBD1 (6 bases). V gave up 3 bases and J gave up 4 bases, with 18 bases separating them. CDR3 length: 15 amino acids. Germline loops: CDR1 GTSNPN, CDR2 SVGIG (reference sequence). CDR3: CAWSGSGTFGYGYTF. CDR3 bases: TGTGCCTGGAGCGGTTCCGGGACATTCGGCTATGGCTACACCTTC.

V and J are TRBV5-6 and TRBJ2-3; 8 positions match TRBD1. The V gene's germline CDR1 is SGHDT and CDR2 YYEEEE. This CDR3 spans 16 amino acids. Unmatched junction bases numbered 8, after V lost 2 bases and J lost 3 bases. CDR3 DNA sequence: TGTGCCAGCAGCTTATTGCGGCAGGGGGCTACAGATACGCAGTATTTT. Its translation is CASSLLRQGATDTQYF.

J is TRBJ1-6 and V is TRBV11-2, with D possibly being TRBD1 (6 bases). Germline CDR1 SGHAT, CDR2 FQNNGV. The CDR3 runs to 14 residues. With 5 bases removed from V and 7 bases from J, the gap between germline ends came to 12 bases. The CDR3 spells CASSPTGLNSPLHF. The CDR3 bases are TGTGCCAGCAGCCCGACAGGACTCAATTCACCCCTCCACTTT.

This sequence joins TRBV25-1 and TRBJ1-3; 7 nucleotides line up with TRBD1. The CDR3 length is 15 residues. CDR1 and CDR2 from the germline V gene are MGHDK and SYGVNS. V was pared by 6 bases and J by 9 bases, with 14 bases of the junction left unmatched. CDR3 protein: CASRPPTGDGATIYF. The CDR3 DNA sequence: TGTGCCAGCAGGCCCCCAACAGGGGACGGAGCCACCATATATTTT.

The CDR3 spells CASSYRGLTEAFF. The CDR3 DNA is TGTGCCAGCAGTTATCGGGGGTTGACCGAAGCTTTCTTT. The gene calls are TRBV27 and TRBJ1-1; tentatively, D is TRBD1 (5 bases). V was trimmed by 4 bases and J by 8 bases, leaving 14 bases between them. Looked up from germline, CDR1 is MNHEY and CDR2 is SMNVEV (reference sequence). The CDR3 totals 13 residues.

The J gene is TRBJ2-2, the V gene TRBV28; 8 nucleotides line up with TRBD2. The CDR3 length is 15 residues. Trimming took 6 bases from V and 5 from J; bases not matched to a gene: 8. Germline V CDR1 and CDR2: MDHEN, SYDVKM. The CDR3 region is CASSGGLEETGELFF. The CDR3 DNA sequence: TGTGCCAGCAGCGGGGGACTAGAAGAAACCGGGGAGCTGTTTTTT. Looking up the rest from reference TRBV28 and TRBJ2-2 gives the full variable domain: DVKVTQSSRYLVKRTGEKVFLECVQDMDHENMFWYRQDPGLGLRLIYFSYDVKMKEKGDIPEGYSVSREKKERFSLILESASTNQTSMYLCASSGGLEETGELFFGEGSRLTVL.

The J gene is TRBJ2-5, the V gene TRBV7-7, with 9 positions matching TRBD1. V lost 2 bases, J lost 2 bases, and 3 bases stayed unmatched. The CDR3 consists of 15 residues. Germline values: CDR1 SSHAT, CDR2 FNYEAQ (reference sequence). CDR3 DNA sequence: TGTGCCAGCAGCTTAACAGGGGGCCGACAAGAGACCCAGTACTTC. Protein: CASSLTGGRQETQYF.

This chain links TRBV10-3 with TRBJ2-7, with 8 bases fitting TRBD2. Per the germline V gene, CDR1 is ENHRY and CDR2 is SYGVKD. CDR3 size: 12 residues. Losses at the gene ends were 8 bases for V and 3 bases for J; bases not matched to a gene: 3. CDR3 sequence: CAIGGTSYEQYF. DNA of the CDR3: TGTGCCATCGGGGGGACTAGCTACGAGCAGTACTTC.

This sequence joins TRBV4-3 and TRBJ2-1; 11 nucleotides align to TRBD2. The V gene end was trimmed by 1 base and the J gene end by 7 bases; junction bases not matched to a gene: 6. Germline V lookup: CDR1 LGHNA, CDR2 YSLEER. The CDR3 extends over 16 amino acids. CDR3 residues: CASSQVGSGGANEQFF. In nucleotides, the CDR3 is TGCGCCAGCAGCCAAGTCGGTAGCGGGGGGGCAAATGAGCAGTTCTTC.

V and J are TRBV18 and TRBJ2-1, with D possibly matching TRBD1 (5 bases). Trimming took 0 bases from V and 5 from J, leaving 8 bases between them. The CDR3 totals 14 residues. The V gene's germline CDR1 is KGHSH and CDR2 LQKENI. CDR3 protein: CASSPPDTNNEQFF. CDR3 nucleotide sequence: TGTGCCAGCTCACCACCGGACACCAACAATGAGCAGTTCTTC.

The chain recombines TRBV5-6 with TRBJ2-5, with D perhaps TRBD2 (6 bases). Gene TRBJ2-7 matches the end of the DNA better, so the J call may be wrong. The CDR3 totals 14 residues. CDR1 and CDR2 (germline): SGHDT, YYEEEE. CDR3 amino acids: CASSLAGGTYEQYF. The CDR3 DNA reads as TGTGCCAGCAGCTTGGCCGGCGGGACTTACGAGCAGTACTTC.

This chain links TRBV28 with TRBJ2-1, with TRBD2 matching over 7 bases. The germline V gene encodes CDR1 MDHEN and CDR2 SYDVKM. J gave up 0 bases and V 10 bases, and 6 bases lay outside the gene matches. The CDR3 loop spans 14 amino acids. This chain's CDR3 is CATTSANSYNEQFF. The DNA for the CDR3 is TGTGCCACCACTAGCGCGAACTCCTACAATGAGCAGTTCTTC.